These 20 T cell receptor beta chains were all obtained from the same sample, sequenced in a study of T-cell reconstitution after alpha-beta-depleted transplantation in children. Unique molecular identifiers were incorporated into the prepared TCRbeta library. TCRdb itself ran the PCR reads through MiXCR, one entry per CDR3 protein. The table has about 900,000 distinct CDR3 sequences, roughly 29% seen once. The sample consisted of PBMCs, mostly from graft donor cells, taken 360 days after TCRalphabeta/CD19-depleted stem cell transplant. These receptor sequences come from a boy in the first two years of life who had a stem cell transplant for SCID, so the T cells may come from the graft donor.

This clonotype was counted many times. The chain uses TRBV20-1 and TRBJ2-5; TRBD2 matches at 7 bases. Per the germline V gene, CDR1 is DFQATT and CDR2 is SNEGSKA (reference sequence). V shed 5 bases and J 5 bases; nucleotides not matched to a gene: 8. The CDR3 loop spans 13 amino acids. The CDR3 region is CSAGAGFRETQYF. CDR3 coding DNA: TGCAGTGCTGGAGCGGGGTTTAGGGAGACCCAGTACTTC.

The chain uses TRBV20-1 and TRBJ1-1, with D hard to call. Germline V gene lookup returns CDR1 DFQATT and CDR2 SNEGSKA (reference sequence). The CDR3 runs 11 residues. Trimming took off 1 base at V and 5 bases at J, with 5 bases between the two ends. The CDR3 bases are TGCAGTGCTAGAGGCCTGACTGAAGCTTTCTTT. This encodes CSARGLTEAFF.

This clonotype came up a few times. DNA of the CDR3: TGCAGTGCTAGAGAGGGAGGGGCCAGGGGGACCCAGTACTTC. Its protein is CSAREGGARGTQYF. The chain has TRBV20-1 and TRBJ2-5; the D gene is possibly TRBD2 (7 bases). CDR3 size: 14 residues. Germline CDR1 DFQATT, CDR2 SNEGSKA (reference sequence). Trimming pared 0 bases from V and 7 bases from J, leaving 15 bases between.

There are a few counts of this clonotype. The V and J genes are TRBV24-1 and TRBJ1-1; D is possibly TRBD1 (6 bases). The germline V gene has CDR1 KGHDR and CDR2 SFDVKD. Trimming cost V 1 base and J 1 base, with 15 bases left between them. There are 17 residues in the CDR3. CDR3 region: CATSDLGHGTTNTEAFF. The CDR3 nucleotides are TGTGCCACCAGTGATTTAGGCCACGGGACAACGAACACTGAAGCTTTCTTT.

This sequence joins TRBV10-3 and TRBJ2-3; D not resolved. Trimming left V 2 bases short and J 4 bases short, with 7 bases between. The CDR3 runs to 13 residues. Germline lookup yields CDR1 ENHRY and CDR2 SYGVKD. The DNA of the CDR3 is TGTGCCATCAGTGAGGTCTCTCCAGATACGCAGTATTTT. Translation gives CAISEVSPDTQYF.

The CDR3 here is CASSLESASWNTEAFF. The CDR3 DNA reads TGTGCCAGCAGCTTAGAATCAGCTAGTTGGAACACTGAAGCTTTCTTT. The chain links TRBV7-8 to TRBJ1-1; no definite D call. V lost 1 base, J lost 1 base, and 13 bases lay in between. Germline assignment: CDR1 SGHVS and CDR2 FQNEAQ. The CDR3 is 16 residues long.

The chain carries TRBV27 and TRBJ2-2; tentatively, D is TRBD1 (6 bases). There are 15 residues in the CDR3. CDR1 and CDR2 (germline): MNHEY, SMNVEV (reference sequence). V lost 7 bases and J 1 base, leaving 13 bases between the germline ends. CDR3 DNA sequence: TGTGCCAGCAATCCTTACAGGGAGAACACCGGGGAGCTGTTTTTT. Its protein is CASNPYRENTGELFF.

The genes are TRBV11-2 and TRBJ1-3, with D unclear. CDR3 length: 15 amino acids. Germline V gives CDR1 SGHAT, CDR2 FQNNGV. V gave up 5 bases and J gave up 0 bases, with 11 bases separating them. Here the CDR3 reads CASSPRRLSGNTIYF. The DNA of the CDR3 is TGTGCCAGCAGCCCCCGTCGGCTCTCTGGAAACACCATATATTTT.

This clonotype was recorded a few times. The chain has TRBV4-1 and TRBJ2-7; no clear D. The length of the CDR3 is 14 residues. V was shortened by 3 bases and J by 3 bases, with 12 bases between the two germline ends. Germline V gene lookup returns CDR1 MGHRA and CDR2 YSYEKL. The CDR3 bases are TGCGCCAGCAGCCAGGGGTCCCCCTACTACGAGCAGTACTTC. The encoded protein is CASSQGSPYYEQYF.

This clonotype has more than one count but fewer than ten. The gene calls are TRBV12-3 or TRBV12-4 and TRBJ2-4; D call uncertain. V was shortened by 1 base and J by 6 bases, with 10 bases between the two germline ends. There are 14 residues in the CDR3. DNA for the CDR3: TGTGCCAGCAGTTTAGGCACAGCCTTAAACATTCAGTACTTC. It specifies CASSLGTALNIQYF.

The chain employs TRBV5-1 and TRBJ1-2; D is uncertain. CDR1 and CDR2 (germline): SGHRS, YFSETQ. The CDR3 loop spans 13 amino acids. Trimming shortened V by 4 bases and J by 6 bases, and 13 bases separated the two germline ends. CDR3 region: CASSMGRVDGYTF. The CDR3 DNA follows: TGCGCCAGCAGCATGGGTAGAGTCGATGGCTACACCTTC.

This clonotype was observed a handful of times. The chain joins TRBV7-2 to TRBJ2-3; no clear D. The CDR3 sequence is 14 residues long. V lost 1 base to trimming and J lost 7 bases, with 12 bases between them. Germline V lookup: CDR1 SGHTA, CDR2 FQGNSA. This CDR3 is CASSLGQPVNTQYF. CDR3 DNA: TGTGCCAGCAGCTTAGGTCAGCCTGTAAATACGCAGTATTTT.

This clonotype was seen a few times. The V call is TRBV6-1, the J call TRBJ2-1; D is possibly TRBD2 (6 bases). V was clipped by 8 bases and J by 1 base, with 12 bases between them. Germline V gene data show CDR1 as MNHNS and CDR2 as SASEGT. The CDR3 has 14 residues. As DNA, the CDR3 is TGTGCCAGCGGGCCGCGGGGATCCTACAATGAGCAGTTCTTC. It yields the protein CASGPRGSYNEQFF.

This chain connects TRBV15 to TRBJ2-5; 10 bases match TRBD2. Germline CDR1 reads LNHNV; CDR2 reads YYDKDF (reference sequence). V gave up 2 bases and J gave up 5 bases; unmatched junction bases: 14. This CDR3 spans 18 amino acids. The CDR3 region has the DNA TGTGCCACCAGCAGATTGCCGGGGACTAGCGAGGGGTACGAGACCCAGTACTTC. Its protein is CATSRLPGTSEGYETQYF.

The V call is TRBV4-1, the J call TRBJ1-5; D is possibly TRBD1 (6 bases). V was pared by 0 bases and J by 5 bases, with 8 bases between. CDR1 MGHRA and CDR2 YSYEKL come from the germline V gene. The CDR3 has 14 residues. CDR3 coding DNA: TGCGCCAGCAGCCAAGAACAGGGATATCAGCCCCAGCATTTT. Protein sequence: CASSQEQGYQPQHF.

This clonotype was seen a handful of times. This CDR3 is CASSLAYPSELSGTDTQYF. The CDR3 region has the DNA TGTGCCAGCAGCTTAGCTTATCCCAGCGAGTTAAGTGGGACAGATACGCAGTATTTT. This chain uses TRBV7-2 with TRBJ2-3; unclear D gene. Trimming removed 0 bases at V and 3 bases at J, with 22 bases between. Germline values: CDR1 SGHTA, CDR2 FQGNSA. CDR3 length: 19 residues. Full variable domain (outside the CDR3, taken from reference TRBV7-2 and TRBJ2-3): GAGVSQSPSNKVTEKGKDVELRCDPISGHTALYWYRQSLGQGLEFLIYFQGNSAPDKSGLPSDRFSAERTGGSVSTLTIQRTQQEDSAVYLCASSLAYPSELSGTDTQYFGPGTRLTVL.

This CDR3 is CASSDGLRGPRRGYGYTF. Written as DNA, the CDR3 is TGCGCCAGCAGCGACGGGCTCAGGGGGCCCCGTCGCGGCTATGGCTACACCTTC. The gene calls are TRBV5-1 and TRBJ1-2; TRBD1 aligns across 8 bases. The V gene end was trimmed by 4 bases and the J gene end by 4 bases; junction bases not matched to a gene: 18. This CDR3 spans 18 amino acids. In germline, CDR1 is SGHRS, CDR2 YFSETQ.

V usage is TRBV15 and J usage is TRBJ2-5, with D perhaps TRBD2 (5 bases). The CDR3 has 13 amino acids. Trimming left V 0 bases short and J 7 bases short, with 9 bases between. Germline V gives CDR1 LNHNV, CDR2 YYDKDF (reference sequence). CDR3 in amino acids: CATSRDSVGTQYF. The CDR3 DNA sequence: TGTGCCACCAGCAGAGATAGCGTAGGGACCCAGTACTTC.

This clonotype was observed at least ten times. This chain connects TRBV6-4 to TRBJ2-1, with TRBD1 matching 11 bases. Losses at the gene ends were 10 bases for V and 3 bases for J; bases not matched to a gene: 2. The CDR3 has 13 residues. CDR1 is MRHNA, CDR2 SNTAGT, per germline. The CDR3 nucleotides are TGTGCCACCGGGACAGGGGGCTACAATGAGCAGTTCTTC. This translates into CATGTGGYNEQFF.

This clonotype has only a few counts. The CDR3 DNA reads as TGTGCCAGCAGCCCTCGAGGAAGGGTGGGCGCCTACACAGATACGCAGTATTTT. Protein product: CASSPRGRVGAYTDTQYF. The J gene is TRBJ2-3, the V gene TRBV9, with D unresolved. The CDR3 covers 18 residues. Between the trimmed V and J ends, which lost 4 bases and 2 bases, there was a span of 23 bases. CDR1 SGDLS and CDR2 YYNGEE come from the germline V gene.